These 16 T cell receptor beta chains originate from one sample sequenced in a study of patients and donors after allogeneic stem cell transplantation. Each CDR3 protein gets one entry after TCRdb re-called the RT-PCR reads with MiXCR. The table records about 110,000 distinct CDR3 sequences, over 30% of them present only once. Specimen: blood, either unsorted or a sorted T cell fraction (not recorded which). The source of these receptors is a human donor who was either an allogeneic HSCT recipient or a stem cell or donor lymphocyte infusion donor (not recorded which). It is not recorded whose cells these are; they may come from a transplant donor.

The chain is built from TRBV5-6 and TRBJ1-4, with D possibly being TRBD1 (6 bases). This CDR3 contains 14 residues. Germline loops: CDR1 SGHDT, CDR2 YYEEEE. Between the trimmed V and J ends, which lost 4 bases and 6 bases, there was a span of 13 bases. The CDR3 nucleotides are TGTGCCAGCAGCCGAACAGGGTGGGATGAAAAACTGTTTTTT. Residues: CASSRTGWDEKLFF.

The rearrangement joins TRBV12-3 or TRBV12-4 to TRBJ2-4, with 7 bases fitting TRBD1. The CDR3 spans 16 residues. V trimming: 6 bases; J trimming: 1 base; junction bases outside the gene matches: 9. In DNA form, the CDR3 reads TGTGCCAGCAGCCCACCCCGACAGGGTGCCAAAAACATTCAGTACTTC. Translating gives CASSPPRQGAKNIQYF.

This rearrangement joins TRBV12-3 or TRBV12-4 to TRBJ1-5; weak D call: TRBD1 (6 bases). V was clipped by 8 bases and J by 3 bases, with 14 bases between them. The CDR3 is 14 amino acids. The CDR3 DNA reads TGTGCCAGCGGATGGTGGGGGCACAATCAGCCCCAGCATTTT. Translation gives CASGWWGHNQPQHF.

CDR3 protein: CASSLKLNRDYGYTF. DNA for the CDR3: TGTGCCAGCAGCTTAAAGCTTAACAGGGACTATGGCTACACCTTC. The chain has TRBV7-9 and TRBJ1-2, with a weak D call TRBD1 (6 bases). The CDR3 runs to 15 residues. Germline V gene data show CDR1 as SEHNR and CDR2 as FQNEAQ (reference sequence). Deletions cut 2 bases from V and 3 bases from J, with 13 bases between.

The genes are TRBV7-2 and TRBJ2-1; TRBD1 aligns across 7 bases. There are 15 residues in the CDR3. Germline CDR1 and CDR2: SGHTA and FQGNSA. Germline trimming cut 3 bases from V and 7 bases from J; bases unmatched to any gene: 9. The CDR3 loop is CASSFLRTGTNEQFF. The DNA for the CDR3 is TGTGCCAGCAGCTTCCTGAGGACAGGTACTAATGAGCAGTTCTTC.

This rearrangement joins TRBV7-2 to TRBJ1-1, with TRBD1 matching 8 bases. The CDR3 runs 18 residues. Trimming at V came to 5 bases and at J to 0 bases, leaving 14 bases not matched to a gene. In germline, CDR1 is SGHTA, CDR2 FQGNSA. CDR3 DNA sequence: TGTGCCAGCAGCCAGCTTGGACAGGGTAGTTCCATGAACACTGAAGCTTTCTTT. Translation: CASSQLGQGSSMNTEAFF.

A few counts support this clonotype. The chain joins TRBV2 to TRBJ1-1; D is possibly TRBD1 (6 bases). This CDR3 is 13 amino acids long. Germline V CDR1 and CDR2: SNHLY, FYNNEI. V lost 6 bases and J lost 2, with 10 bases in between. The CDR3 region is CASRGTPNTEAFF. For the CDR3, the DNA is TGTGCCAGCAGGGGGACACCAAACACTGAAGCTTTCTTT.

The V call is TRBV20-1, the J call TRBJ2-7; D may be TRBD1 or TRBD2 (5 bases each). The CDR3 has 12 residues. Trimming removed 6 bases from V and 2 bases from J, with 11 bases in between. Germline CDR1 DFQATT, CDR2 SNEGSKA (reference sequence). The CDR3 DNA sequence: TGCAGTGCCGGGACGGCTGCCTACGAGCAGTACTTC. Translation gives CSAGTAAYEQYF.

The chain links TRBV6-5 to TRBJ2-7, with D tentatively TRBD1 or TRBD2 (5 bases each). Per the germline V gene, CDR1 is MNHEY and CDR2 is SVGAGI. V was trimmed by 7 bases and J by 5 bases, leaving 9 bases between them. CDR3 length equals 11 residues. CDR3 in amino acids: CASKQGDEQYF. CDR3 DNA: TGTGCCAGCAAGCAGGGAGACGAGCAGTACTTC.

The chain combines TRBV5-1 with TRBJ2-7; maybe TRBD1 (6 bases). The germline gives CDR1 SGHRS, CDR2 YFSETQ. The V end lost 4 bases, the J end lost 3 bases, and 20 bases lay between the germline ends. The CDR3 sequence is 16 residues long. The CDR3: CASSPAYRQAHYEQYF. For the CDR3, the DNA is TGCGCCAGCAGCCCAGCCTACCGACAGGCCCACTACGAGCAGTACTTC.

This clonotype was found a few times. The V gene is TRBV4-3, the J gene TRBJ2-7; D may match TRBD1 or TRBD2 (5 bases each). V was pared by 0 bases and J by 4 bases, with 13 bases between. This CDR3 has 15 amino acids. Germline CDR1 reads LGHNA; CDR2 reads YSLEER. The CDR3 nucleotides are TGCGCCAGCAGCCAAGAGGGGACCGCACTTTACGAGCAGTACTTC. It yields the protein CASSQEGTALYEQYF.

This clonotype was observed a few times. The chain joins TRBV29-1 to TRBJ2-5, with TRBD2 identical over 8 bases. With 4 bases clipped from V and 4 bases from J, the junction kept 5 bases outside the gene matches. CDR1 SQVTM and CDR2 ANQGSEA come from the germline V gene. The CDR3 has 13 amino acids. CDR3 sequence: CSVGWLAGETQYF. The CDR3 DNA reads TGCAGCGTTGGGTGGCTAGCGGGAGAGACCCAGTACTTC.

The rearrangement uses TRBV6-5 and TRBJ1-1; maybe TRBD1 (5 bases). Germline-derived CDR1 and CDR2 are MNHEY and SVGAGI. The V gene lost 5 bases and the J gene lost 4 bases, with 17 bases spanning the gap. This CDR3 is built from 15 residues. The CDR3 is CASSPAVGGVTEAFF. CDR3 nucleotide sequence: TGTGCCAGCAGTCCCGCGGTCGGAGGGGTCACTGAAGCTTTCTTT.

The rearrangement links TRBV5-1 to TRBJ1-3, with D uncertain. The germline V gene has CDR1 SGHRS and CDR2 YFSETQ. The V gene lost 6 bases and the J gene lost 0 bases, with 7 bases spanning the gap. CDR3 length equals 13 residues. The DNA of the CDR3 is TGCGCCAGCACAGAGGACTCTGGAAACACCATATATTTT. It specifies CASTEDSGNTIYF.

In this sample, this clonotype turned up a few times. V and J are TRBV20-1 and TRBJ1-4; the D gene is possibly TRBD1 (5 bases). The CDR3 runs 14 residues. The germline V and J ends were trimmed by 6 bases and 3 bases, with 14 bases remaining between them. CDR1 and CDR2 (germline): DFQATT, SNEGSKA (reference sequence). The CDR3, as DNA: TGCAGTGCAGACCCGGGACTAGCTAATGAAAAACTGTTTTTT. Translation: CSADPGLANEKLFF.

This clonotype has a handful of counts. The chain couples TRBV29-1 to TRBJ2-5; 10 bases are shared with TRBD2. The CDR3 has 15 residues. Germline V gene lookup returns CDR1 SQVTM and CDR2 ANQGSEA. V was pared by 2 bases and J by 5 bases, with 8 bases of the junction left unmatched. CDR3 DNA: TGCAGCGTTGAAATTATAGCGGGAGGTCACGAGACCCAGTACTTC. As protein: CSVEIIAGGHETQYF.